This T cell receptor beta chain was observed in a study of technical replicates of blood from a few donors. Measured with immunoSEQ multiplex PCR; TCRdb has only the in-frame clones, and not every one. The sample has around 16,000 clones, roughly 83% seen once; the top ten hold around 12%. CDR1 ENHRY and CDR2 SYGVKD come from the germline V gene. This CDR3 spans 16 amino acids. Deletions cut 1 base from V and 0 bases from J, with 10 bases between. The receptor was derived from a human donor in good health. The chain carries TRBV10-3 and TRBJ1-5; D is possibly TRBD1 (5 bases). What was sequenced was PBMCs. The CDR3, as DNA: TGTGCCATCAGTGAGTTTGACAGCGCTAGCAATCAGCCCCAGCATTTT. Translating gives CAISEFDSASNQPQHF.